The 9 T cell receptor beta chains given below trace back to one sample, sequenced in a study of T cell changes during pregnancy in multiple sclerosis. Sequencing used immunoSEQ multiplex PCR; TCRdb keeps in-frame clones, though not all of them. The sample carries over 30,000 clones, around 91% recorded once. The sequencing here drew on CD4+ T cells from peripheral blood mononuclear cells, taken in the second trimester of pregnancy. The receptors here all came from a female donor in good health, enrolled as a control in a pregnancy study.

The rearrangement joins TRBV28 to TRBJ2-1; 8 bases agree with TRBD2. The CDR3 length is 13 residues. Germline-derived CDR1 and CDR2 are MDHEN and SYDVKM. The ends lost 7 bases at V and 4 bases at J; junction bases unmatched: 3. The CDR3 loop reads CASIGLAYNEQFF. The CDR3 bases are TGTGCCAGCATCGGACTAGCTTACAATGAGCAGTTCTTC.

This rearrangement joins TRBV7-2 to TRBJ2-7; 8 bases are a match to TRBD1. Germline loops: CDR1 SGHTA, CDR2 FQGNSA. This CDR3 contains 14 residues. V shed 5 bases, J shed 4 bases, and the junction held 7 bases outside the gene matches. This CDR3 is CASSQGQGAYEQYF. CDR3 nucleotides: TGTGCCAGCAGCCAAGGGCAGGGGGCTTACGAGCAGTACTTC.

The CDR3 region has the DNA TGTGCCAGCAGCTCCCCAAGAGGGGGACCCCTCCACTTT. It codes for CASSSPRGGPLHF. The chain recombines TRBV7-4 with TRBJ1-6; maybe TRBD1 (6 bases). Germline V gene lookup returns CDR1 SGHVT and CDR2 SQSDAQ. The V end was cut by 4 bases, the J end by 12 bases, with 13 bases between. This CDR3 region has 13 residues.

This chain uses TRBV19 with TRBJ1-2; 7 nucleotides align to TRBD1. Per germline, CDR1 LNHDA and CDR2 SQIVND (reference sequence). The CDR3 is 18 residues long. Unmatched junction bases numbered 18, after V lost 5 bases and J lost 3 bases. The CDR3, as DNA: TGTGCCAGTAGTTCCCGTTGGGACAGCCGACGATCCGACTATGGCTACACCTTC. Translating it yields CASSSRWDSRRSDYGYTF.

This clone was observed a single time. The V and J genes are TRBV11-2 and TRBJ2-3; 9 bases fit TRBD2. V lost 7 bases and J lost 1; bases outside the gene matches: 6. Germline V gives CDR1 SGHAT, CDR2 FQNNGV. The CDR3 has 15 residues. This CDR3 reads CASTTRGGGTDTQYF. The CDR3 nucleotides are TGTGCCAGCACAACTCGCGGGGGGGGCACAGATACGCAGTATTTT.

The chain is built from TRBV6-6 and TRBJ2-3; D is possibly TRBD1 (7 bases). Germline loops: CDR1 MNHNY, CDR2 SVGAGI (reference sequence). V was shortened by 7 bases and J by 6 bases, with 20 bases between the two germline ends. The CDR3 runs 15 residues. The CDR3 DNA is TGTGCCAGCACCAGACAGGGACTCGGGGGTGATACGCAGTATTTT. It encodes CASTRQGLGGDTQYF.

The CDR3 here is CASSFEGATQYF. DNA for the CDR3: TGTGCCAGCAGCTTTGAGGGGGCGACCCAGTACTTC. The V call is TRBV7-2, the J call TRBJ2-5, with 7 bases that match TRBD1. Trimming removed 3 bases from V and 7 bases from J; junction bases left unmatched: 2. The CDR3 consists of 12 residues. Looked up from germline, CDR1 is SGHTA and CDR2 is FQGNSA. The variable domain in full, with the rest retrieved from reference TRBV7-2 and TRBJ2-5, is GAGVSQSPSNKVTEKGKDVELRCDPISGHTALYWYRQSLGQGLEFLIYFQGNSAPDKSGLPSDRFSAERTGGSVSTLTIQRTQQEDSAVYLCASSFEGATQYFGPGTRLLVL.

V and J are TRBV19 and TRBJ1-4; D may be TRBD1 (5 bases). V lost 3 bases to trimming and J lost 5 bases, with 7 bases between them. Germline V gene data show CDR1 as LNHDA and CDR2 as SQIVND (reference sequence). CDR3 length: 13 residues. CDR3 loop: CASSIGANEKLFF. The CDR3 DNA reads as TGTGCCAGTAGTATTGGGGCAAATGAAAAACTGTTTTTT. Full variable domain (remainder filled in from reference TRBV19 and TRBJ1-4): DGGITQSPKYLFRKEGQNVTLSCEQNLNHDAMYWYRQDPGQGLRLIYYSQIVNDFQKGDIAEGYSVSREKKESFPLTVTSAQKNPTAFYLCASSIGANEKLFFGSGTQLSVL.

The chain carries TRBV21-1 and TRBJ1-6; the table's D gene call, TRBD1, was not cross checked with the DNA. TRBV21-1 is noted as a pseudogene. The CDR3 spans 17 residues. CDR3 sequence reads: CASLKPDRRLGNSPLHF. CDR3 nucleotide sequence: TGTGCCAGCCTCAAGCCGGACAGGAGGCTAGGTAATTCACCCCTCCACTTT.